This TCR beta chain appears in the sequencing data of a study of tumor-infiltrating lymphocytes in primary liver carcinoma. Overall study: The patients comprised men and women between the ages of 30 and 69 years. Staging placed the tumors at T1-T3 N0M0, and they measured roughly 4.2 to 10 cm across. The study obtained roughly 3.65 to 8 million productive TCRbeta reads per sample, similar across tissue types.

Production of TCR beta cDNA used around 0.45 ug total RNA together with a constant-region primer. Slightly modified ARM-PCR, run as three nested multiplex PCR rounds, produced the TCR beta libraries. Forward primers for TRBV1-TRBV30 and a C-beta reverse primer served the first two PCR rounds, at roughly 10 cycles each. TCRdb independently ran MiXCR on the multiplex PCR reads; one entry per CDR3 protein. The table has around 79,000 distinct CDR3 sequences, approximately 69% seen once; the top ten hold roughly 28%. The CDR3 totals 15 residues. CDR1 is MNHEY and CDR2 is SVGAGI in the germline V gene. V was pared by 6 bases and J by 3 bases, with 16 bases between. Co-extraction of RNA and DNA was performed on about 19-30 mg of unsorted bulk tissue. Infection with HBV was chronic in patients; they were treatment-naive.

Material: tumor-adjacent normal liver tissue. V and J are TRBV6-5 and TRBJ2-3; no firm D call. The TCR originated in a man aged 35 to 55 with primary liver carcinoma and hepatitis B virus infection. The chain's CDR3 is CASRLDINPTDTQYF. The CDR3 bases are TGTGCCAGCAGACTCGACATTAACCCGACAGATACGCAGTATTTT.